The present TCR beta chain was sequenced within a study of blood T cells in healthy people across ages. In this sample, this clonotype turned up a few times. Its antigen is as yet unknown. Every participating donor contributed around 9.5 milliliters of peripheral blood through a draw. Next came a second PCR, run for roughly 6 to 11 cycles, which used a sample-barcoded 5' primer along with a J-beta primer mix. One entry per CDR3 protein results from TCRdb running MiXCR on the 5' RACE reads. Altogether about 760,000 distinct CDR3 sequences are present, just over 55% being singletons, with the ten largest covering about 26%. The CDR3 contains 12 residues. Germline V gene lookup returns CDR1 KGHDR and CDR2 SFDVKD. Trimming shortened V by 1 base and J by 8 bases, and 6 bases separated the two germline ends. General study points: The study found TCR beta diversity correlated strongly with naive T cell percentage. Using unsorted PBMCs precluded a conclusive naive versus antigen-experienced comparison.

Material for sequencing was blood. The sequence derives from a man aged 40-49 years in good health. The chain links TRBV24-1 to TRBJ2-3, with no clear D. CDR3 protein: CATSDFLGTQYF. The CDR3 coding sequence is TGTGCCACCAGTGATTTTCTGGGTACGCAGTATTTT.